Below are 18 T cell receptor beta chains sequenced from a single sample in a study of identical twins. A single record per CDR3 protein comes from TCRdb applying MiXCR to the 5' RACE reads. The sample yields hundreds of thousands of distinct CDR3 sequences, just over 7% seen once. The same data also contributed to another study, on yellow fever vaccine responses in identical twins.

Material: PBMCs. Receptor source: a woman between 18 and 29 years old in good health.

This clonotype occurred many times. V is TRBV7-2 and J is TRBJ2-3, with 12 bases aligning to TRBD2. The length of the CDR3 is 15 residues. Germline V gene data show CDR1 as SGHTA and CDR2 as FQGNSA. V shed 5 bases, J shed 6 bases, and the junction held 6 bases outside the gene matches. The CDR3 here is CASSRLAGVPDTQYF. In nucleotides, the CDR3 is TGTGCCAGCAGCCGACTAGCGGGAGTACCCGATACGCAGTATTTT.

The chain is built from TRBV10-3 and TRBJ1-5; D is possibly TRBD1 (5 bases). Trimming cost V 2 bases and J 7 bases, with 12 bases left between them. The CDR3 runs 14 residues. CDR1 ENHRY and CDR2 SYGVKD come from the germline V gene. The CDR3 nucleotides read TGTGCCATCAGTGAGAGGGGACTCGACCAGCCCCAGCATTTT. It codes for CAISERGLDQPQHF.

The rearrangement links TRBV7-2 to TRBJ2-2; D ambiguous. V lost 5 bases and J 4 bases, leaving 14 bases between the germline ends. Germline V CDR1 and CDR2: SGHTA, FQGNSA. The CDR3 is 15 residues long. CDR3 loop: CASSPGTQRTGELFF. Here the CDR3 DNA reads TGTGCCAGCAGCCCAGGCACACAACGCACCGGGGAGCTGTTTTTT.

This clonotype came up once. The chain combines TRBV2 with TRBJ1-5; tentatively, D is TRBD1 (5 bases). V was shortened by 6 bases and J by 4 bases, with 13 bases between the two germline ends. CDR1 is SNHLY and CDR2 is FYNNEI in the germline V gene. The CDR3 sequence is 14 residues long. The CDR3 region is CASRVTRGNQPQHF. The CDR3 DNA reads TGTGCCAGCAGAGTGACACGGGGGAATCAGCCCCAGCATTTT.

Worth noting for this clonotype: One junction end does not reproduce the germline sequence, and a read error may be involved. V usage is TRBV4-1 and J usage is TRBJ1-6; no firm D call. Germline-derived CDR1 and CDR2 are MGHRA and YSYEKL. This CDR3 has 14 amino acids. CDR3 in amino acids: CAGSQVHPVSPLHF. Written as DNA, the CDR3 is TGCGCCGGCAGCCAAGTACACCCGGTGTCACCCCTCCACTTT.

J is TRBJ2-3 and V is TRBV5-1; 12 bases are a match to TRBD2. Germline V gene sequence: CDR1 SGHRS, CDR2 YFSETQ. With 2 bases clipped from V and 6 bases from J, the junction kept 4 bases outside the gene matches. This CDR3 is built from 15 residues. CDR3 sequence (DNA): TGCGCCAGCAGCTTACGGACTAGCGGGGTTGATACGCAGTATTTT. This sequence encodes CASSLRTSGVDTQYF.

The chain has TRBV7-2 and TRBJ1-5; a weak D match, TRBD1 (6 bases). Trimming removed 0 bases at V and 6 bases at J, with 9 bases between. Germline values: CDR1 SGHTA, CDR2 FQGNSA. The CDR3 runs to 14 residues. The CDR3 here is CASSLADRFQPQHF. Here the CDR3 DNA reads TGTGCCAGCAGCTTAGCGGACAGATTTCAGCCCCAGCATTTT.

The chain couples TRBV29-1 to TRBJ2-7; D not certain. Germline V lookup: CDR1 SQVTM, CDR2 ANQGSEA. The CDR3 has 13 residues. The germline V and J ends were trimmed by 4 bases and 0 bases, with 10 bases remaining between them. CDR3 DNA sequence: TGCAGCGTTGGATTGGGCGGCTCCTACGAGCAGTACTTC. Protein sequence: CSVGLGGSYEQYF.

Here the CDR3 reads CASKGQVLRNTGELFF. CDR3 sequence (DNA): TGTGCCAGCAAAGGACAGGTTCTCCGAAACACCGGGGAGCTGTTTTTT. The rearrangement links TRBV2 to TRBJ2-2; 7 nucleotides agree with TRBD1. Germline CDR1 SNHLY, CDR2 FYNNEI. The ends lost 7 bases at V and 2 bases at J; junction bases unmatched: 10. This CDR3 is 16 amino acids long. The variable domain in full, with the rest retrieved from reference TRBV2 and TRBJ2-2, is EPEVTQTPSHQVTQMGQEVILRCVPISNHLYFYWYRQILGQKVEFLVSFYNNEISEKSEIFDDQFSVERPDGSNFTLKIRSTKLEDSAMYFCASKGQVLRNTGELFFGEGSRLTVL.

This clonotype has a count of ten or more. The V gene is TRBV29-1, the J gene TRBJ1-1; 7 positions match TRBD1. V shed 6 bases and J 4 bases; nucleotides not matched to a gene: 11. CDR1 is SQVTM, CDR2 ANQGSEA, per germline. This CDR3 contains 14 residues. The CDR3 spells CSVDNNRGATEAFF. Here the CDR3 DNA reads TGCAGCGTGGATAATAACAGGGGTGCCACTGAAGCTTTCTTT.

In this sample, this clonotype turned up a few times. This sequence joins TRBV12-3 or TRBV12-4 and TRBJ2-1; D perhaps matches TRBD1 (5 bases). The CDR3 has 13 residues. V was clipped by 7 bases and J by 0 bases, with 7 bases between them. CDR3 in amino acids: CASTDTSYNEQFF. As DNA, the CDR3 is TGTGCCAGCACGGACACCTCCTACAATGAGCAGTTCTTC.

There are many counts of this clonotype. This chain joins TRBV27 and TRBJ2-1; a weak D match, TRBD1 (5 bases). Germline V lookup: CDR1 MNHEY, CDR2 SMNVEV (reference sequence). V lost 1 base, J lost 5 bases, and 18 bases lay in between. The CDR3 has 17 residues. CDR3: CASSLYVRGSMDNEQFF. The CDR3 nucleotides are TGTGCCAGCAGTTTATATGTAAGGGGTAGCATGGACAATGAGCAGTTCTTC.

The chain employs TRBV27 and TRBJ2-5; D unresolved. This CDR3 is built from 14 residues. The germline V and J ends were trimmed by 0 bases and 2 bases, with 7 bases remaining between them. Germline CDR1 and CDR2: MNHEY and SMNVEV (reference sequence). The CDR3, as DNA: TGTGCCAGCAGTTTATCGGTAGAACAAGAGACCCAGTACTTC. Its protein is CASSLSVEQETQYF.

This clonotype showed up many times. The V gene is TRBV12-3 or TRBV12-4, the J gene TRBJ1-5, with 7 bases identical to TRBD1. This CDR3 is 14 amino acids long. V was clipped by 3 bases and J by 5 bases; unmatched bases: 4. CDR3 sequence (DNA): TGTGCCAGCAGTTTCGAGGGGGCACATCAGCCCCAGCATTTT. This codes for CASSFEGAHQPQHF.

This clonotype was recorded a few times. DNA for the CDR3: TGTGCCACCAGCCCGCAGGGGATAGACACCGGGGAGCTGTTTTTT. This translates into CATSPQGIDTGELFF. The J gene is TRBJ2-2, the V gene TRBV24-1; TRBD1 is a possible D gene (6 bases). Per the germline V gene, CDR1 is KGHDR and CDR2 is SFDVKD. The CDR3 spans 15 residues. The V gene lost 7 bases and the J gene lost 3 bases, with 14 bases spanning the gap.

In this sample, this clonotype turned up a few times. The chain recombines TRBV28 with TRBJ1-5; 8 nucleotides match TRBD1. The J segment lost 6 bases and the V segment lost 5 bases, leaving 9 bases of the junction unmatched. From germline, CDR1 is MDHEN and CDR2 SYDVKM. There are 15 residues in the CDR3. CDR3: CASSPTGAPGQPQHF. The CDR3 DNA sequence: TGTGCCAGCAGTCCGACAGGGGCCCCGGGTCAGCCCCAGCATTTT.

This clonotype turned up a few times. The chain uses TRBV9 and TRBJ1-1; the D is unclear. Germline CDR1 SGDLS, CDR2 YYNGEE. This CDR3 has 13 residues. Trimming shortened V by 0 bases and J by 5 bases, and 8 bases separated the two germline ends. The CDR3 DNA reads TGTGCCAGCAGCGTAGACATCGTGACTGAAGCTTTCTTT. Protein: CASSVDIVTEAFF.

The chain combines TRBV7-9 with TRBJ2-7; D gene ambiguous. V was clipped by 0 bases and J by 0 bases, with 12 bases between them. Germline CDR1 reads SEHNR; CDR2 reads FQNEAQ (reference sequence). The CDR3 has 16 residues. As DNA, the CDR3 is TGTGCCAGCAGCTTAGCCGAAGGGAAGAGCTCCTACGAGCAGTACGTC. This translates into CASSLAEGKSSYEQYV.